This is a list of T cell receptor beta chains from one sample in a study of neurological immune-mediated disorders. TCRdb independently ran MiXCR on the 5' RACE reads; one entry per CDR3 protein. The sample consists of approximately 50,000 distinct CDR3 sequences, less than 4.5% of them appearing once. Sequenced: PBMCs. The receptors derive from a man aged 25-45 years with multiple sclerosis. Each CDR3 is given with its conserved first and last residue. Fields, in order: clone size, J gene, V gene, CDR3 protein. Not all rows give a size; the values are once, few, many and, for expanded clones, a class.

many	TRBJ1-1	TRBV5-1	CASRAPANTEAFF
many	TRBJ1-4	TRBV7-2	CASSRDRGGEKLFF
many	TRBJ2-2	TRBV27	CASRELFF
many	TRBJ1-2	TRBV20-1	CSAREPGSGGYTF
many	TRBJ2-7	TRBV4-1	CASSLSYSYEQYF
many	TRBJ1-5	TRBV12-3/TRBV12-4	CASSFGGTSNQPQHF
many	TRBJ2-2	TRBV12-3/TRBV12-4	CASSLVLGDSTGELFF
many	TRBJ1-1	TRBV12-3/TRBV12-4	CASSLRRTEAFF
many	TRBJ1-1	TRBV6-6	CASSYYGGTEAFF
many	TRBJ2-1	TRBV12-3/TRBV12-4	CASSLVGGPYNEQFF
many	TRBJ1-5	TRBV28	CASSSAGVQPQHF
many	TRBJ2-5	TRBV20-1	CSARGQGYQETQYF
many	TRBJ2-1	TRBV11-2	CASRRSSYNEQFF
many	TRBJ2-7	TRBV28	CASSPLEEVVVYEQYF
many	TRBJ1-2	TRBV5-1	CASSLEGGNYGYTF
many	TRBJ1-1	TRBV11-2	CASSLRTGEAFF
many	TRBJ1-6	TRBV5-1	CASSLAYAVADYNSPLHF
many	TRBJ2-5	TRBV5-6	CASSFVRDWQETQYF
many	TRBJ2-3	TRBV5-6	CASSFFSSTSTDTQYF
many	TRBJ1-4	TRBV2	CASRDTTSANEKLFF
many	TRBJ1-1	TRBV28	CASPGAEGTEAFF
many	TRBJ2-7	TRBV27	CASSRTRLSYEQYF
many	TRBJ2-3	TRBV12-3/TRBV12-4	CASSLGGQARDTQYF
many	TRBJ1-2	TRBV14	CASSITGGFGYTF
many	TRBJ2-1	TRBV6-2/TRBV6-3	CASSYGTSDLDEQFF
-	TRBJ2-7	TRBV18	CASSPGQDRWQEQYF
many	TRBJ2-3	TRBV29-1	CSALWGADTQYF
many	TRBJ2-6	TRBV20-1	CSARSSSGANVLTF
many	TRBJ1-6	TRBV3-1	CASSQGSSPQSPLHF
-	TRBJ1-5	TRBV21-1	CASSKRAGDQPQHF
-	TRBJ2-1	TRBV5-1	CATLLWRLAGGSDYRYNEQFF
many	TRBJ2-7	TRBV5-8	CASSPLPEQYF
-	TRBJ2-7	TRBV7-6	CASSPTGGGAPYEQYF
many	TRBJ2-7	TRBV20-1	CSARDHRRAKQYF
many	TRBJ1-4	TRBV2	CASTPPGAGEKLFF
-	TRBJ1-6	TRBV2	CASSETGLGGLSPLNF
many	TRBJ2-7	TRBV3-1	CASSQERGVYYEQYF
many	TRBJ2-4	TRBV20-1	CSARVGVKKNIQYF
many	TRBJ1-1	TRBV6-5	CASFLNTEAFF
many	TRBJ2-7	TRBV3-1	CASSLGHDLAYEQYF
many	TRBJ2-7	TRBV5-1	CASSLYSSGNYEQYF
many	TRBJ2-7	TRBV5-6	CASSLLAGKNYEQYF
-	TRBJ2-1	TRBV20-1	CSAREFEGLAGGNEQFF
many	TRBJ1-1	TRBV5-1	CASSLEPRGPEAFF
-	TRBJ1-1	TRBV12-3/TRBV12-4	CASSTRMTEAFF
few	TRBJ2-7	TRBV30	CAWSWREGEEQYF
many	TRBJ2-3	TRBV20-1	CSASGRGGADTQYF
many	TRBJ2-6	TRBV12-3/TRBV12-4	CASSFDRTSGANVLTF
many	TRBJ1-1	TRBV5-5	CASSSQGAVFGTEAFF
many	TRBJ2-7	TRBV29-1	CSVATGQGVESYEQYF
many	TRBJ2-2	TRBV12-3/TRBV12-4	CASTSSGELFF
many	TRBJ1-1	TRBV12-3/TRBV12-4	CASSRGTANTEAFF
many	TRBJ2-3	TRBV7-9	CASSLATFERETSTDTQYF
many	TRBJ2-3	TRBV20-1	CSARGPGTSEQYF
-	TRBJ2-1	TRBV9	CASSVVQVGDEQFF
many	TRBJ2-5	TRBV28	CASSPRGVETQYF
many	TRBJ2-1	TRBV15	CATSRELGANEQFF
many	TRBJ1-2	TRBV5-1	CASSLGQSGYTF